The rows below give T cell receptor beta chains drawn from one sample of a study of TIL therapy for anti-PD-1-resistant metastatic lung cancer. The repertoire was sequenced with immunoSEQ multiplex PCR; TCRdb's copy has only in-frame clones and lacks some. The data contain 25,000 to 30,000 clones, roughly two thirds of them singletons. The source material was tumor tissue, sampled at baseline. These receptors all stem from a woman aged 30 to 85 with non-small cell lung cancer. Each CDR3 is given with its conserved first and last residue. Each record gives: J gene, V gene, D gene, clone size, CDR3 DNA, CDR3 protein. The D gene is left open where the match is weak. Size is omitted from some rows. Given values are once, few, many or a class for expanded clones.

J gene: TRBJ2-7; V gene: TRBV6-1; D gene: NA; clone size: NA; CDR3 DNA: TGTGCCAGCAGCTCGCTTATGGGAGAGCAGTACTTC; CDR3 protein: CASSSLMGEQYF
J gene: TRBJ2-7; V gene: TRBV6-1; D gene: TRBD1; clone size: few; CDR3 DNA: TGTGCCAGCAGTGCCAGACAGGGGGACGAGCAGTACTTC; CDR3 protein: CASSARQGDEQYF
J gene: TRBJ2-1; V gene: TRBV10-2; D gene: NA; clone size: NA; CDR3 DNA: TGCGCCAGCAGGCTCTTCCAAAACAATGAGCAGTTCTTC; CDR3 protein: CASRLFQNNEQFF
J gene: TRBJ1-5; V gene: TRBV4-2; D gene: NA; clone size: few; CDR3 DNA: TGTGCCAGCAGCCAAGACCCGACGAAGCCCCAGCATTTT; CDR3 protein: CASSQDPTKPQHF
J gene: TRBJ2-5; V gene: TRBV5-1; D gene: TRBD1; clone size: NA; CDR3 DNA: TGCGCCAGCAGCTCGCAGACAGGGGCCCAAGAGACCCAGTACTTC; CDR3 protein: CASSSQTGAQETQYF
J gene: TRBJ1-3; V gene: TRBV2; D gene: NA; clone size: NA; CDR3 DNA: TGTGCCAGCAGTGTGCAGGGATCTGGAAACACCATATATTTT; CDR3 protein: CASSVQGSGNTIYF
J gene: TRBJ1-1; V gene: TRBV18; D gene: TRBD1; clone size: medium-sized; CDR3 DNA: TGTGCCAGCTCCTACCAACCCCAGGGGGCGCTCACTGAAGCTTTCTTT; CDR3 protein: CASSYQPQGALTEAFF
J gene: TRBJ2-5; V gene: TRBV15; D gene: NA; clone size: NA; CDR3 DNA: TGTGCCACCAGCAGAGAGATAGCAGGGATTGAGACCCAGTACTTC; CDR3 protein: CATSREIAGIETQYF
J gene: TRBJ1-1; V gene: TRBV7-9; D gene: TRBD1; clone size: NA; CDR3 DNA: TGTGCCAGCAGCCACCGACAGGGGACCCTTTTGAGCACTGAAGCTTTCTTT; CDR3 protein: CASSHRQGTLLSTEAFF
J gene: TRBJ1-1; V gene: TRBV6-1; D gene: NA; clone size: once; CDR3 DNA: TGTGCCAGCAGTGAACTGTCGGGGAAAGCTTTCTTT; CDR3 protein: CASSELSGKAFF
J gene: TRBJ2-5; V gene: TRBV28; D gene: TRBD1; clone size: NA; CDR3 DNA: TGTGCCAGCAGGCCCGGGACAGCCCAAGAGACCCAGTACTTC; CDR3 protein: CASRPGTAQETQYF
J gene: TRBJ1-2; V gene: TRBV7-9; D gene: NA; clone size: NA; CDR3 DNA: TGTGCCAGCGTAAGCTTAGTAACATCTGGGGGCTACACCTTC; CDR3 protein: CASVSLVTSGGYTF
J gene: TRBJ1-1; V gene: TRBV5-1; D gene: TRBD1; clone size: NA; CDR3 DNA: TGCGCCAGCAGCCTACAGGGGGCTGGCACTGAAGCTTTCTTT; CDR3 protein: CASSLQGAGTEAFF
J gene: TRBJ1-1; V gene: TRBV10-3; D gene: NA; clone size: few; CDR3 DNA: TGTGCCATGGGATCGAGAGACAGGAACACTGAAGCTTTCTTT; CDR3 protein: CAMGSRDRNTEAFF
J gene: TRBJ1-5; V gene: TRBV7-9; D gene: NA; clone size: NA; CDR3 DNA: TGTGCCAGCAGCCCTTCCGGGGGTACAGAGCCCCAGCATTTT; CDR3 protein: CASSPSGGTEPQHF
J gene: TRBJ1-1; V gene: TRBV7-6; D gene: NA; clone size: NA; CDR3 DNA: TGTGCCAGCAGCTCCGGGACAGAAGCTTTCTTT; CDR3 protein: CASSSGTEAFF
J gene: TRBJ2-1; V gene: TRBV6-5; D gene: TRBD2; clone size: NA; CDR3 DNA: TGTGCCAGCAGTTACCTGGGAGCTAGCGGGAGAAATGAGCAGTTCTTC; CDR3 protein: CASSYLGASGRNEQFF
J gene: TRBJ2-2; V gene: TRBV4-2; D gene: TRBD2; clone size: NA; CDR3 DNA: TGTGCCAGCAGCGGCTTTATAGCGGGAGTGTCTGCCGGGGAGCTGTTTTTT; CDR3 protein: CASSGFIAGVSAGELFF
J gene: TRBJ2-7; V gene: TRBV5-6; D gene: TRBD2; clone size: NA; CDR3 DNA: TGTGCCAGCAGCTTGTGGACTAGCGGGGACCTACTGAAGCAGTACTTC; CDR3 protein: CASSLWTSGDLLKQYF
J gene: TRBJ2-7; V gene: TRBV6-1; D gene: NA; clone size: few; CDR3 DNA: TGTGCCAGCAGTCACGCCTCCTACGAGCAGTACTTC; CDR3 protein: CASSHASYEQYF
J gene: TRBJ1-3; V gene: TRBV7-2; D gene: NA; clone size: NA; CDR3 DNA: TGTGCCAGCAGCTCGGGGCCGATCCGCTCTGGAAACACCATATATTTT; CDR3 protein: CASSSGPIRSGNTIYF
J gene: TRBJ2-7; V gene: TRBV11-2; D gene: NA; clone size: NA; CDR3 DNA: TGTGCCAGCAGCTTTTCTCTCTACGAGCAGTACTTC; CDR3 protein: CASSFSLYEQYF
J gene: TRBJ2-7; V gene: TRBV6-1; D gene: NA; clone size: NA; CDR3 DNA: TGTGCCAGCAGGGAGGTCTACGAGCAGTACTTC; CDR3 protein: CASREVYEQYF
J gene: TRBJ2-3; V gene: TRBV5-6; D gene: TRBD2; clone size: NA; CDR3 DNA: TGTGCCAGCAGCCCGGGGGGGACTCGCACAGATACGCAGTATTTT; CDR3 protein: CASSPGGTRTDTQYF
J gene: TRBJ2-2; V gene: TRBV27; D gene: TRBD2; clone size: NA; CDR3 DNA: TGTGCCAGCAGTTTCCGGACTAGCGGGAGGGCCGAGGCCGGGGAGCTGTTTTTT; CDR3 protein: CASSFRTSGRAEAGELFF
J gene: TRBJ2-7; V gene: TRBV29-1; D gene: TRBD2; clone size: NA; CDR3 DNA: TGCAGCACTTCTAGCGGTTCCTACGAGCAGTACTTC; CDR3 protein: CSTSSGSYEQYF
J gene: TRBJ2-7; V gene: TRBV9; D gene: TRBD1; clone size: NA; CDR3 DNA: TGTGCCAGCAGCGTAGAAGGGACAGGGTACGAGCAGTACTTC; CDR3 protein: CASSVEGTGYEQYF
J gene: TRBJ2-1; V gene: TRBV7-9; D gene: NA; clone size: NA; CDR3 DNA: TGTGCCAGCGGCTCCATCGCTGGCACTGAGCAGTTCTTC; CDR3 protein: CASGSIAGTEQFF
J gene: TRBJ2-1; V gene: TRBV11-2; D gene: TRBD2; clone size: NA; CDR3 DNA: TGTGCCAGCTCCATTCTAGCGGGAGGGCCCGACAATGAGCAGTTCTTC; CDR3 protein: CASSILAGGPDNEQFF
J gene: TRBJ1-1; V gene: TRBV5-1; D gene: TRBD1; clone size: few; CDR3 DNA: TGCGCCAGCAGCTTGGTGGCGGGACAGGCCAACACTGAAGCTTTCTTT; CDR3 protein: CASSLVAGQANTEAFF
J gene: TRBJ2-3; V gene: TRBV10-2; D gene: NA; clone size: once; CDR3 DNA: TGCGCCAGCAAGGAAGGCCCCTCTTTATACACAGATACGCAGTATTTT; CDR3 protein: CASKEGPSLYTDTQYF
J gene: TRBJ1-2; V gene: TRBV30; D gene: NA; clone size: few; CDR3 DNA: TGTGCCTGTAAGCCTATATCCAGAGCGCCTAACTATGGCTACACCTTC; CDR3 protein: CACKPISRAPNYGYTF
J gene: TRBJ1-1; V gene: TRBV6-1; D gene: NA; clone size: NA; CDR3 DNA: TGTGCCAGCAGTGCCGCGGGGAACACTGAAGCTTTCTTT; CDR3 protein: CASSAAGNTEAFF
J gene: TRBJ2-1; V gene: TRBV7-8; D gene: NA; clone size: NA; CDR3 DNA: TGTGCCAGCAGCCCGGAGGGGACTCTCTACAATGAGCAGTTCTTC; CDR3 protein: CASSPEGTLYNEQFF
J gene: TRBJ2-5; V gene: TRBV19; D gene: NA; clone size: NA; CDR3 DNA: TGTGCCAGCGCGGGACAATTTCAAGAGACCCAGTACTTC; CDR3 protein: CASAGQFQETQYF
J gene: TRBJ2-1; V gene: TRBV11-2; D gene: TRBD2; clone size: NA; CDR3 DNA: TGTGCCAGCAGCTTAGGAGCTAGCGGAAACAATGAGCAGTTCTTC; CDR3 protein: CASSLGASGNNEQFF
J gene: TRBJ2-2; V gene: TRBV4-1; D gene: NA; clone size: once; CDR3 DNA: TGCGCCAGCAGCCAAGATCCTCTCAGGGCTACCGGGGAGCTGTTTTTT; CDR3 protein: CASSQDPLRATGELFF
J gene: TRBJ1-2; V gene: TRBV10-2; D gene: NA; clone size: NA; CDR3 DNA: TGCGCCAGCAGTGAAGGTGGACAGTCTGGAGGCTACACCTTC; CDR3 protein: CASSEGGQSGGYTF
J gene: TRBJ1-1; V gene: TRBV16; D gene: NA; clone size: few; CDR3 DNA: TGTGCCAGCAGCCAATCGATCACGGGGACCACTGAAGCTTTCTTT; CDR3 protein: CASSQSITGTTEAFF
J gene: TRBJ2-1; V gene: TRBV11-3; D gene: NA; clone size: NA; CDR3 DNA: TGTGCCAGCAGCACCGAGGGGGAATCCAATGAGCAGTTCTTC; CDR3 protein: CASSTEGESNEQFF
J gene: TRBJ2-7; V gene: TRBV30; D gene: NA; clone size: NA; CDR3 DNA: TGTGCCTGGAATCAGGACGGGGAGCAGTACTTC; CDR3 protein: CAWNQDGEQYF
J gene: TRBJ2-5; V gene: TRBV5-6; D gene: NA; clone size: few; CDR3 DNA: TGTGCCAGCAGCGTCTTAGCGGTACAAGAGACCCAGTACTTC; CDR3 protein: CASSVLAVQETQYF
J gene: TRBJ1-1; V gene: TRBV4-2; D gene: TRBD1; clone size: medium-sized; CDR3 DNA: TGTGCCAGCAGCCATCAGGACAGGGATGCTGAAGCTTTCTTT; CDR3 protein: CASSHQDRDAEAFF
J gene: TRBJ1-1; V gene: TRBV19; D gene: NA; clone size: NA; CDR3 DNA: TGTGCCAGTAGTATAAGAAGGGACACTGAAGCTTTCTTT; CDR3 protein: CASSIRRDTEAFF
J gene: TRBJ2-1; V gene: TRBV5-6; D gene: NA; clone size: NA; CDR3 DNA: TGTGCCAGCAGCAGGCCCCACTACGACAATGAGCAGTTCTTC; CDR3 protein: CASSRPHYDNEQFF
J gene: TRBJ2-7; V gene: TRBV7-8; D gene: NA; clone size: NA; CDR3 DNA: TGTGCCAGCAGCCTCGGGGGGAGGGGGCAGGTACCCTACGAGCAGTACTTC; CDR3 protein: CASSLGGRGQVPYEQYF
J gene: TRBJ1-1; V gene: TRBV9; D gene: TRBD1; clone size: few; CDR3 DNA: TGTGCCAGCCCTGAGGGGGCGGCCACTGAAGCTTTCTTT; CDR3 protein: CASPEGAATEAFF
J gene: TRBJ2-1; V gene: TRBV5-1; D gene: TRBD2; clone size: NA; CDR3 DNA: TGCGCCAGCAGCTTTCGGACTAGCGGGACCGCCTACAATGAGCAGTTCTTC; CDR3 protein: CASSFRTSGTAYNEQFF
J gene: TRBJ2-2; V gene: TRBV7-2; D gene: TRBD2; clone size: few; CDR3 DNA: TGTGCCAGCAGCTTTTTAGCGGGCTGGAACACCGGGGAGCTGTTTTTT; CDR3 protein: CASSFLAGWNTGELFF
J gene: TRBJ2-3; V gene: TRBV27; D gene: NA; clone size: NA; CDR3 DNA: TGTGCCAGCAGTTTATTACGAAAACCTAGCACAGATACGCAGTATTTT; CDR3 protein: CASSLLRKPSTDTQYF
J gene: TRBJ1-2; V gene: TRBV6-6; D gene: NA; clone size: NA; CDR3 DNA: TGTGCCAGCAGTTACTCCGGCCAGACGAGTGGCTACACCTTC; CDR3 protein: CASSYSGQTSGYTF
J gene: TRBJ2-7; V gene: TRBV19; D gene: TRBD1; clone size: NA; CDR3 DNA: TGTGCCAGTAGTATGGGCGGGACAGGGGTCGAGCAGTACTTC; CDR3 protein: CASSMGGTGVEQYF
J gene: TRBJ1-5; V gene: TRBV7-9; D gene: NA; clone size: NA; CDR3 DNA: TGTGCCAGCAGCCCAACGGGCGGGGCCGGTCAGCCCCAGCATTTT; CDR3 protein: CASSPTGGAGQPQHF
J gene: TRBJ2-7; V gene: TRBV6-1; D gene: NA; clone size: NA; CDR3 DNA: TGTGCCAGCATCATTGGGAGTCCCTCCTACGAGCAGTACTTC; CDR3 protein: CASIIGSPSYEQYF
J gene: TRBJ2-1; V gene: TRBV20-1; D gene: NA; clone size: few; CDR3 DNA: TGCAGTGCTTGGGGGCCGAATGAGCAGTTCTTC; CDR3 protein: CSAWGPNEQFF